This T cell receptor beta chain was found in a study of blood T cell repertoires in COVID-19 (dated by TCRdb to 2020 to 2022). With regard to the full study: Collaborator samples came from the United States, Italy and Spain and covered acute and convalescent phases of COVID-19. The prospective study material was composed of cDNA or gDNA derived from T cells, B-cell-depleted T cells, or PBMCs. Deeply sampled blood TCRbeta repertoires from subjects exposed to, actively infected with, or recovered from COVID-19 were included in the dataset. The repertoires were released in a freely available public database intended as a resource for research on the immune response to SARS-CoV-2. Samples came from the ongoing ImmuneRACE study (first 160 participants) plus 1,254 subjects from 6 global collaborators. Nearly every sample came with metadata listing a de-identified subject ID, COVID-19 status, age in years and sex. Where available, HLA class I and class II types were taken from metadata supplied by the sample provider and were not determined by assay-based typing. General conclusions and limits of the study: Clinical and demographic metadata were provided uncurated, with the amount varying by source and participant.

As for this clone: Its specific antigen is unknown. Per-nucleotide qualities are absent, and no much larger clonotype sits a single base away.

Participants in the prospective study were enrolled through a virtual design, were aged about 18 to 89 years, and lived in roughly 26 United States geographic areas. To assign participants to cohorts, the prospective study relied on clinical history that participants themselves reported in a screening survey and a study questionnaire. Each participant in the prospective study had whole blood, serum and a nasopharyngeal or oropharyngeal swab collected by mobile phlebotomists. Prospective study participants could optionally give additional blood draws and questionnaires over an approximately 2-month period. Before DNA extraction, prospective study blood samples were shipped either frozen or at room temperature. TCRbeta CDR3 regions were amplified from genomic DNA by means of the immunoSEQ Assay, a bias-controlled multiplex PCR. In the original analysis: Nucleated cell counts per sample were estimated from amplification of reference gene primers within the assay. To quantify the absolute abundance of each unique TCRbeta CDR3 rearrangement, sequence reads were collapsed and filtered. For each sample, productive Simpson clonality was calculated by taking the square root of Simpson's diversity index across productive rearrangements. This immuneACCESS table, as held by TCRdb, lists in-frame sequences with V and J called but not all clones. Of the missing ones, under half trace to an unresolved V gene in checked studies; the others have no known cause. V and J calls plus clone size are reproduced from that table; the DNA served to infer D and trimming. This sample comprises about 240,000 clones, roughly 86% of them detected only once. Clones ranked in the top ten supply roughly 2.6% of the sample.

This receptor was taken from a woman aged 25 to 39 with acute COVID-19. Sequenced material: PBMCs or T cells enriched from blood (not recorded which).

In nucleotide form, the sequence is TGTGCCAGCAGTTACTCCGGGAGTCACGAGCAGTACTTC. The translation is CASSYSGSHEQYF. The chain employs TRBV6-5 and TRBJ2-7, with TRBD2 as a weak D call on 6 bases. V gives up 0 bases and J gives up 5 bases, and the segment between their germline ends measures 8 bases. Taken from cysteine to phenylalanine, the CDR3 has 13 residues. Only CDR3 DNA remains: 39 bases, in frame from the first base. CDR1 MNHEY and CDR2 SVGAGI were looked up in the germline V gene.